The rows below give T cell receptor beta chains drawn from one sample of a study of T cell clones after liver transplantation. Clones were read by immunoSEQ multiplex PCR, and TCRdb kept only the in-frame ones, dropping some. The data show about 75,000 clones, with 80% to 90% seen just once and more than 2% held by the top ten. The specimen comprised CD4+ T cells from blood, sampled less than 50 months after liver transplant. The source is a human patient who received a liver transplant. The graft donor may be the source of some T cells. The CDR3 runs from the conserved cysteine through the conserved F or W. Fields, in order: V gene, clone size, J gene, D gene, CDR3 protein, CDR3 DNA. D genes are given only for firm matches. A row's size may be missing; if present it is once, few, many or a size class.

TRBV9	.	TRBJ1-2	.	CASSGGNPGQNGYTF	TGTGCCAGCAGCGGAGGGAACCCGGGACAAAATGGCTACACCTTC
TRBV7-2	.	TRBJ2-1	.	CASSSIRGGHQFF	TGTGCCAGCAGCTCCATCAGGGGGGGTCATCAGTTCTTC
TRBV19	.	TRBJ2-3	.	CASSTGTQGYF	TGTGCCAGTAGCACCGGGACTCAGGGGTATTTT
TRBV19	.	TRBJ1-5	.	CASSFRGPQHF	TGTGCCAGTAGTTTCCGGGGGCCCCAGCATTTT
TRBV27	.	TRBJ1-2	TRBD1	CASSLGPRGYGYTF	TGTGCCAGCAGTTTAGGTCCCAGGGGGTATGGCTACACCTTC
TRBV11-1	.	TRBJ2-2	.	CASSQLPHSTGELFF	TGTGCCAGCAGCCAGTTACCACATTCCACCGGGGAGCTGTTTTTT
TRBV2	.	TRBJ2-1	TRBD2	CASSERGGRLAGANEQFF	TGTGCCAGCAGTGAAAGAGGGGGGCGGCTAGCGGGAGCAAATGAGCAGTTCTTC
TRBV4-1	.	TRBJ2-5	.	CASSQIAFQETQYF	TGCGCCAGCAGCCAGATAGCGTTTCAAGAGACCCAGTACTTC
TRBV9	.	TRBJ1-3	.	CASSVAPGVSGNTIYF	TGTGCCAGCAGCGTAGCTCCAGGGGTTTCCGGAAACACCATATATTTT
TRBV5-1	.	TRBJ2-7	TRBD1	CASSRGGRGTIEQYF	TGCGCCAGCAGCCGAGGGGGCAGGGGGACAATCGAGCAGTACTTC
TRBV2	.	TRBJ2-3	.	CASRTGTGGTDTQYF	TGTGCCAGCAGAACAGGAACAGGCGGCACAGATACGCAGTATTTT
TRBV7-7	.	TRBJ2-2	.	CASSSPTGNTGELFF	TGTGCCAGCAGCTCACCTACAGGGAACACCGGGGAGCTGTTTTTT
TRBV5-1	.	TRBJ1-3	.	CASSQRGSGNTIYF	TGCGCCAGCAGCCAGCGGGGCTCTGGAAACACCATATATTTT
TRBV9	.	TRBJ1-2	.	CASSLLTAGLGGYTF	TGTGCCAGCAGCTTACTGACAGCAGGCTTGGGGGGCTACACCTTC
TRBV11-1	.	TRBJ2-7	TRBD1	CASSPDRAAYEQYF	TGTGCCAGCAGCCCCGACAGGGCCGCCTACGAGCAGTACTTC
TRBV5-5	.	TRBJ1-2	TRBD1	CASSRDSEGYGYTF	TGTGCCAGCAGCCGGGACAGCGAAGGCTATGGCTACACCTTC
TRBV2	.	TRBJ2-1	.	CASSTNNEQFF	TGTGCCAGCAGCACCAACAATGAGCAGTTCTTC
TRBV19	once	TRBJ1-6	.	CASRQVGGSPLHF	TGTGCCAGTAGACAGGTTGGCGGTTCACCCCTCCACTTT
TRBV7-3	.	TRBJ2-1	TRBD1	CASSPDPHYGQGPNEQFF	TGTGCCAGCAGCCCAGACCCCCACTACGGACAGGGGCCCAATGAGCAGTTCTTC
TRBV28	.	TRBJ2-7	.	CASSLPGTDSYEQYF	TGTGCCAGCAGTTTACCCGGGACTGACTCCTACGAGCAGTACTTC
TRBV6-5	once	TRBJ2-7	TRBD2	CASRRTSGGAGEQYF	TGTGCCAGCAGAAGGACTAGCGGGGGGGCAGGGGAGCAGTACTTC
TRBV29-1	once	TRBJ2-2	.	CSADSYGELFF	TGCAGCGCAGATTCGTACGGGGAGCTGTTTTTT
TRBV18	.	TRBJ2-2	TRBD1	CASSPGTGSPGELFF	TGTGCCAGCTCACCCGGGACAGGGTCCCCCGGGGAGCTGTTTTTT
TRBV5-1	.	TRBJ1-2	.	CASSLGLGENYGYTF	TGCGCCAGCAGCTTGGGGTTAGGTGAGAACTATGGCTACACCTTC
TRBV10-2	.	TRBJ2-7	.	CASSDVYSYEQYF	TGCGCCAGCAGTGATGTCTACTCCTACGAGCAGTACTTC
TRBV5-4	.	TRBJ2-5	TRBD2	CASSSTSGRIETQYF	TGTGCCAGCAGTTCAACTAGCGGGCGCATCGAGACCCAGTACTTC
TRBV7-9	once	TRBJ1-4	.	CASSAGRAPSRPTNEKLFF	TGTGCCAGCAGCGCCGGTCGGGCCCCAAGTCGGCCAACTAATGAAAAACTGTTTTTT
TRBV2	.	TRBJ2-2	.	CASQRGSWDTGELFF	TGTGCCAGCCAGAGGGGGAGTTGGGACACCGGGGAGCTGTTTTTT
TRBV13	.	TRBJ1-4	.	CASSFGQTGEKLFF	TGTGCCAGCAGCTTTGGACAGACAGGTGAAAAACTGTTTTTT
TRBV27	.	TRBJ2-1	TRBD1	CASSSYRGINEQFF	TGTGCCAGCAGTTCATACAGGGGGATTAACGAGCAGTTCTTC
TRBV25-1	few	TRBJ2-7	TRBD1	CASSSQGNDEQYF	TGTGCCAGCAGCTCACAGGGGAACGACGAGCAGTACTTC